This entry lists 25 T cell receptor beta chains sequenced from one sample in a study of blood T cell repertoires in COVID-19. The protocol was immunoSEQ multiplex PCR, while the TCRdb copy is restricted to in-frame clones and leaves out a portion. The table lists approximately 300,000 clones, about nine tenths of them singletons. Sequenced: PBMCs or T cells enriched from blood (not recorded which). These TCRs come from a man in his fifties or sixties who had recovered from COVID-19.

CDR3 sequence reads: CASRITGLDTQYF. In DNA, the CDR3 is TGTGCCAGCAGGATTACGGGGTTGGATACGCAGTATTTT. The chain recombines TRBV5-4 with TRBJ2-3; perhaps TRBD2 as D (5 bases). V was pared by 5 bases and J by 6 bases, with 13 bases between. The CDR3 totals 13 residues. The germline gives CDR1 SGHNT, CDR2 YYREEE (reference sequence).

The genes are TRBV4-2 and TRBJ1-5; TRBD1 agrees at 8 bases. CDR1 is LGHNA, CDR2 YNFKEQ, per germline. The V segment lost 4 bases and the J segment 2 bases; nucleotides outside the gene matches: 7. CDR3 size: 16 residues. The CDR3 coding sequence is TGTGCCAGCAGCCGGGAACCGACAGGGGGCAATCAGCCCCAGCATTTT. Residues: CASSREPTGGNQPQHF.

This clone was detected a few times. The chain is built from TRBV30 and TRBJ2-2; the match to TRBD1 covers 7 bases. V gave up 4 bases and J gave up 2 bases; unmatched junction bases: 4. Germline V gene sequence: CDR1 GTSNPN, CDR2 SVGIG (reference sequence). The CDR3 covers 14 residues. CDR3 amino acids: CAWNRDRNTGELFF. CDR3 in DNA: TGTGCCTGGAACCGGGACAGAAACACCGGGGAGCTGTTTTTT. Full variable domain (rest looked up from reference TRBV30 and TRBJ2-2): SQTIHQWPATLVQPVGSPLSLECTVEGTSNPNLYWYRQAAGRGLQLLFYSVGIGQISSEVPQNLSASRPQDRQFILSSKKLLLSDSGFYLCAWNRDRNTGELFFGEGSRLTVL.

This sequence joins TRBV27 and TRBJ1-4, with unresolved D. CDR3 size: 15 residues. V lost 6 bases to trimming and J lost 8 bases, with 19 bases between them. The germline CDR1 and CDR2 sequences are MNHEY and SMNVEV (reference sequence). The CDR3 here is CASSSLEGRSEKLFF. In nucleotides, the CDR3 is TGTGCCAGCAGCTCTTTAGAGGGTAGGAGCGAAAAACTGTTTTTT. The complete variable domain, with remaining parts taken from reference TRBV27 and TRBJ1-4, reads EAQVTQNPRYLITVTGKKLTVTCSQNMNHEYMSWYRQDPGLGLRQIYYSMNVEVTDKGDVPEGYKVSRKEKRNFPLILESPSPNQTSLYFCASSSLEGRSEKLFFGSGTQLSVL.

The chain employs TRBV7-9 and TRBJ1-4; 8 nucleotides align to TRBD1. This CDR3 is 15 amino acids long. In germline, CDR1 is SEHNR, CDR2 FQNEAQ (reference sequence). V trimming: 7 bases; J trimming: 7 bases; junction bases outside the gene matches: 11. The CDR3 DNA reads as TGTGCCAGCACCCTAGCCGGGACAGGAATTGAAAAACTGTTTTTT. This translates into CASTLAGTGIEKLFF.

The V and J genes are TRBV5-1 and TRBJ1-2, with TRBD1 as a possible D gene (5 bases). This CDR3 region has 15 residues. V gave up 0 bases and J gave up 4 bases, with 13 bases separating them. Germline V CDR1 and CDR2: SGHRS, YFSETQ. The CDR3 is CASSLEAGHVYGYTF. As DNA, the CDR3 is TGCGCCAGCAGCTTGGAAGCAGGGCACGTCTATGGCTACACCTTC.

The rearrangement joins TRBV28 to TRBJ2-3, with D possibly TRBD2 on 5 matching bases. Germline CDR1 reads MDHEN; CDR2 reads SYDVKM. The germline V and J ends were trimmed by 6 bases and 1 base, with 11 bases remaining between them. The CDR3 loop spans 14 amino acids. The CDR3 sequence is CASRLGLGTDTQYF. The DNA of the CDR3 is TGTGCCAGCAGACTAGGACTTGGCACAGATACGCAGTATTTT.

This clone was found a few times. The chain carries TRBV6-1 and TRBJ2-1; 7 positions match TRBD2. Trimming took 3 bases from V and 4 from J; bases not matched to a gene: 6. Germline-derived CDR1 and CDR2 are MNHNS and SASEGT. The CDR3 length is 15 residues. The CDR3 region is CASSDDKRGYNEQFF. The CDR3 nucleotides are TGTGCCAGCAGTGATGATAAGCGGGGATACAATGAGCAGTTCTTC.

The chain recombines TRBV5-1 with TRBJ1-4, with TRBD1 matching 11 bases. The CDR3 covers 14 residues. The V gene's germline CDR1 is SGHRS and CDR2 YFSETQ. After removal of 4 bases from V and 6 bases from J, the junction contained 2 bases not matched to a gene. CDR3 sequence: CASSPGQGDEKLFF. The CDR3 DNA is TGCGCCAGCAGCCCGGGACAGGGGGATGAAAAACTGTTTTTT.

The chain uses TRBV11-2 and TRBJ1-1; 7 bases fit TRBD1. The CDR3 runs 14 residues. Germline lookup yields CDR1 SGHAT and CDR2 FQNNGV. V was clipped by 4 bases and J by 5 bases; unmatched bases: 7. The CDR3 loop reads CASSYRGERTEAFF. The CDR3 nucleotides read TGTGCCAGCAGCTACAGGGGAGAGCGGACTGAAGCTTTCTTT.

Worth noting for this clone: Its ends do not fully match the called genes, so a read error is possible. The chain uses TRBV6-2 or TRBV6-3 and TRBJ2-1; D not resolved. CDR1 and CDR2 (germline): MNHEY, SVGEGT. This CDR3 is built from 16 residues. CDR3 coding DNA: TGTGCCAGCACTTACCCCGACTCCCTTGGAGACAATGAGCAGTTCTTC. Translation gives CASTYPDSLGDNEQFF.

The table lists this clone with a few counts. The chain couples TRBV2 to TRBJ2-1; TRBD1 matches 9 bases. After removal of 8 bases from V and 4 bases from J, the junction contained 6 bases not matched to a gene. The CDR3 contains 14 residues. Germline V gives CDR1 SNHLY, CDR2 FYNNEI. The CDR3 DNA reads as TGTGCCAGCCGGCGGGACAGGGTTTACAATGAGCAGTTCTTC. It is translated as CASRRDRVYNEQFF.

The rearrangement links TRBV18 to TRBJ2-3, with 8 bases identical to TRBD1. The CDR3 is made up of 16 amino acids. Germline V gene data show CDR1 as KGHSH and CDR2 as LQKENI. Trimming at V came to 4 bases and at J to 3 bases, leaving 9 bases not matched to a gene. CDR3 bases: TGTGCCAGCTCACGTCAGGGGGCGCATTCGACAGATACGCAGTATTTT. Encoded protein: CASSRQGAHSTDTQYF. Full variable domain (missing parts from reference TRBV18 and TRBJ2-3): NAGVMQNPRHLVRRRGQEARLRCSPMKGHSHVYWYRQLPEEGLKFMVYLQKENIIDESGMPKERFSAEFPKEGPSILRIQQVVRGDSAAYFCASSRQGAHSTDTQYFGPGTRLTVL.

This sequence joins TRBV7-2 and TRBJ2-5; D possibly corresponds to TRBD2 (6 bases). The ends were cut back, 8 bases at V and 4 bases at J, with 14 bases in the middle. Germline V gene sequence: CDR1 SGHTA, CDR2 FQGNSA. CDR3 length equals 13 residues. The CDR3 here is CASSGGRRETQYF. The CDR3 region has the DNA TGTGCCAGCTCCGGGGGACGGCGAGAGACCCAGTACTTC.

The CDR3: CASSGQGSYGYTF. The CDR3 DNA sequence: TGTGCCAGCAGTGGACAGGGGAGCTATGGCTACACCTTC. The V gene is TRBV12-3 or TRBV12-4, the J gene TRBJ1-2, with 9 bases matching TRBD1. Unmatched junction bases numbered 2, after V lost 5 bases and J lost 4 bases. This CDR3 spans 13 amino acids.

The chain links TRBV29-1 to TRBJ1-1; D possibly corresponds to TRBD1 (5 bases). V was pared by 0 bases and J by 5 bases, with 10 bases between. Germline CDR1 SQVTM, CDR2 ANQGSEA. This CDR3 comprises 13 residues. The CDR3 loop is CSVEDAGRTEAFF. Here the CDR3 DNA reads TGCAGCGTTGAAGACGCAGGGCGGACTGAAGCTTTCTTT. Looking up the rest from reference TRBV29-1 and TRBJ1-1 gives the full variable domain: SAVISQKPSRDICQRGTSLTIQCQVDSQVTMMFWYRQQPGQSLTLIATANQGSEATYESGFVIDKFPISRPNLTFSTLTVSNMSPEDSSIYLCSVEDAGRTEAFFGQGTRLTVV.

The chain uses TRBV19 and TRBJ1-5, with D tentatively TRBD1 (6 bases). Germline V CDR1 and CDR2: LNHDA, SQIVND (reference sequence). Trimming shortened V by 7 bases and J by 0 bases, and 16 bases separated the two germline ends. This CDR3 is 16 amino acids long. The CDR3 sequence is CASTKWDIPSNQPQHF. The CDR3 region has the DNA TGTGCCAGTACAAAGTGGGACATACCTAGCAATCAGCCCCAGCATTTT.

V is TRBV4-2 and J is TRBJ2-5; TRBD2 matches 14 bases. After removal of 1 base from V and 2 bases from J, the junction contained 0 bases not matched to a gene. Germline CDR1 LGHNA, CDR2 YNFKEQ. The CDR3 contains 16 residues. The CDR3 region is CASSQGTSGRQETQYF. CDR3 nucleotide sequence: TGTGCCAGCAGCCAAGGGACTAGCGGGAGGCAAGAGACCCAGTACTTC.

The chain couples TRBV18 to TRBJ2-1; D gene uncertain. V shed 3 bases and J shed 4 bases, with 13 bases lying between them. Germline CDR1 KGHSH, CDR2 LQKENI. This CDR3 region has 15 residues. The CDR3, as DNA: TGTGCCAGCTCACCCCCGAGGCAGATTTACAATGAGCAGTTCTTC. It specifies CASSPPRQIYNEQFF.

The chain couples TRBV5-6 to TRBJ2-7; tentatively, D is TRBD2 (6 bases). Germline CDR1 and CDR2: SGHDT and YYEEEE. The CDR3 spans 15 residues. The germline V and J ends were trimmed by 0 bases and 3 bases, with 13 bases remaining between them. The CDR3 DNA sequence: TGTGCCAGCAGCTTGGAAGGAGGGAGCCTCTACGAGCAGTACTTC. Its protein is CASSLEGGSLYEQYF.

The chain recombines TRBV27 with TRBJ2-1; 14 nucleotides match TRBD2. The CDR3 loop spans 16 amino acids. Germline V gene lookup returns CDR1 MNHEY and CDR2 SMNVEV (reference sequence). With V trimmed by 2 bases and J by 6 bases, 3 bases remained unmatched. The chain's CDR3 is CASSLAGTSGSNEQFF. The CDR3 DNA follows: TGTGCCAGCAGTTTAGCTGGGACTAGCGGGAGCAATGAGCAGTTCTTC.

This sequence joins TRBV11-2 and TRBJ1-2; D gene uncertain. Germline lookup yields CDR1 SGHAT and CDR2 FQNNGV. This CDR3 spans 12 amino acids. Deletions cut 4 bases from V and 8 bases from J, with 11 bases between. Here the CDR3 reads CASSWPGKGYTF. As DNA, the CDR3 is TGTGCCAGCAGCTGGCCGGGAAAGGGCTACACCTTC.

The chain couples TRBV5-5 to TRBJ1-6; 8 bases map to TRBD1. Trimming took 5 bases from V and 9 from J; bases not matched to a gene: 13. Per the germline V gene, CDR1 is SGHKS and CDR2 is YYEKEE (reference sequence). CDR3 length: 16 residues. The CDR3 nucleotides are TGTGCCAGCAGTTCGGACAGGGCGGGAGTAAGTTCACCCCTCCACTTT. Translated: CASSSDRAGVSSPLHF.

Many counts were recorded for this clone. The rearrangement uses TRBV7-9 and TRBJ2-7; D perhaps matches TRBD1 (5 bases). This CDR3 is built from 15 residues. Per the germline V gene, CDR1 is SEHNR and CDR2 is FQNEAQ (reference sequence). Trimming cost V 0 bases and J 5 bases, with 14 bases left between them. The CDR3 sequence is CASSLANLGHHEQYF. In DNA, the CDR3 is TGTGCCAGCAGCTTAGCCAACCTGGGGCATCACGAGCAGTACTTC.

This clone was recorded once. The V gene is TRBV11-3, the J gene TRBJ2-3, with D possibly TRBD1 on 7 matching bases. This CDR3 is 16 amino acids long. V was trimmed by 0 bases and J by 5 bases, leaving 15 bases between them. CDR1 and CDR2 from the germline V gene are SGHNT and YENEEA. The chain's CDR3 is CASSLDGGGGQDTQYF. The CDR3 DNA reads TGTGCCAGCAGCTTAGATGGTGGAGGGGGCCAAGATACGCAGTATTTT.